This T cell receptor beta chain was sequenced during a study of cytomegalovirus exposure and HLA in healthy donors. Primers included in the PCR were 60 Vbeta and 13 Jbeta primers. Only in-frame clones appear in the TCRdb table, and some are missing; sequencing was by immunoSEQ multiplex PCR. The repertoire has fewer than 250,000 clones, approximately 83% of them found once; the top ten carry roughly 0.71%. In this sample, this clone turned up once. CDR1 and CDR2 from the germline V gene are SGDLS and YYNGEE. The CDR3 has 16 residues. Trimming pared 0 bases from V and 8 bases from J, leaving 20 bases between.

V gene TRBV9 combines with J gene TRBJ1-1; D remains unclear. The source material was PBMCs. The TCR comes from a boy aged 2 to 10 in good health and CMV-seronegative. The CDR3 DNA reads as TGTGCCAGCAGCGTAGGAGAGGGTTACCTCCGGACGGAAGCTTTCTTT. Its protein is CASSVGEGYLRTEAFF.